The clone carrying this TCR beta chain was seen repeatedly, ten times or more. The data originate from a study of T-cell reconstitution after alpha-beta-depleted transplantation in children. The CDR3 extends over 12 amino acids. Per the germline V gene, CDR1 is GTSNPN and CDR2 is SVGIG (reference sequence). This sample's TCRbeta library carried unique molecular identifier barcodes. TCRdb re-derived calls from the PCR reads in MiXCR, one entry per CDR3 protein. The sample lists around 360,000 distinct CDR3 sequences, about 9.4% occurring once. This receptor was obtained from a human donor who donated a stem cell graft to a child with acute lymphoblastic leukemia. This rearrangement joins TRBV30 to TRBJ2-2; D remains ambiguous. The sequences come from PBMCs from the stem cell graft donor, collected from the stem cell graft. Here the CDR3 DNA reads TGTACCCTCGCCAGATACACCGGGGAGCTGTTTTTT. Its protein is CTLARYTGELFF.